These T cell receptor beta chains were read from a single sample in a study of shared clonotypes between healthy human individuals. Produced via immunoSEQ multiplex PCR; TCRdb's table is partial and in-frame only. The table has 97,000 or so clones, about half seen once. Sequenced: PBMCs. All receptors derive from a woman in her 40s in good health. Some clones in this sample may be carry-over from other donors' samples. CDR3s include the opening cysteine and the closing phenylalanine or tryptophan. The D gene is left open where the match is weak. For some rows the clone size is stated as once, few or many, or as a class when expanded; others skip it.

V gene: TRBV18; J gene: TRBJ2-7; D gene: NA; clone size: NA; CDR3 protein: CASSRGQRVHHNSYEQYF; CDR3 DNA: TGTGCCAGCTCACGCGGACAGAGGGTCCACCATAACTCCTACGAGCAGTACTTC
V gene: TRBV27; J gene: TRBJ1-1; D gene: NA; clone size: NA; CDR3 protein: CASSLRSNPDTEAFF; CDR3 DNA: TGTGCCAGCAGTTTAAGAAGCAACCCAGACACTGAAGCTTTCTTT
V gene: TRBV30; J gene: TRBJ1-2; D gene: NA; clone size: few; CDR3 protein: CAWRRGVTYGYTF; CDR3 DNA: TGTGCCTGGAGGCGGGGAGTCACCTATGGCTACACCTTC
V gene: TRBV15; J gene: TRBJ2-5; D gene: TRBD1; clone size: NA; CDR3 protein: CATSMQGAETQYF; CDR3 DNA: TGTGCCACCAGCATGCAGGGGGCCGAGACCCAGTACTTC
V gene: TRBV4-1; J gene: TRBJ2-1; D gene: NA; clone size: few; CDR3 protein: CASSRVDRPDYEQFF; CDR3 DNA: TGCGCCAGCAGCCGGGTCGACAGGCCTGACTATGAGCAGTTCTTC
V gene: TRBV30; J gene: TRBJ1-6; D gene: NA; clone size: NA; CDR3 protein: CAWRPDWTNNSPLHF; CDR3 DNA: TGTGCCTGGAGACCCGACTGGACAAATAATTCACCCCTCCACTTT
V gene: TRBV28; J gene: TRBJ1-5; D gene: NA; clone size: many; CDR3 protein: CASSFSQRNQPQHF; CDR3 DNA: TGTGCCAGCAGTTTTTCCCAACGCAATCAGCCCCAGCATTTT
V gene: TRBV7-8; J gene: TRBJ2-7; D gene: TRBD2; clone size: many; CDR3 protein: CASSLPTSGLLFEQYF; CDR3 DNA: TGTGCCAGCAGCTTGCCGACTAGCGGGCTACTTTTCGAGCAGTACTTC
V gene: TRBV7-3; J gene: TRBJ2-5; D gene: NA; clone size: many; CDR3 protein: CASSLTGSNGETQYF; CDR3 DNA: TGTGCCAGCAGCTTAACAGGGAGCAATGGAGAGACCCAGTACTTC
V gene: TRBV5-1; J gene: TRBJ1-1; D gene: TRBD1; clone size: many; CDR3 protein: CASSLRQGSTEAFF; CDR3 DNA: TGCGCCAGCAGCTTGAGACAGGGAAGTACTGAAGCTTTCTTT
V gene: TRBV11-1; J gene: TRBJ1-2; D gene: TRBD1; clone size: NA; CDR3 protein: CASSLLSGQGDGYTF; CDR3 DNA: TGTGCCAGCAGCCTCTTGTCGGGACAGGGTGATGGCTACACCTTC
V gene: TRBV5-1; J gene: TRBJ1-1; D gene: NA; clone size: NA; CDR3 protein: CASSPDQGTEAFF; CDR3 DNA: TGCGCCAGCAGCCCTGACCAGGGCACTGAAGCTTTCTTT
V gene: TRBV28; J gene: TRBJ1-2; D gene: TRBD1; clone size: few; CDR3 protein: CASTQTGGGYTF; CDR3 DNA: TGTGCCAGCACCCAGACAGGGGGGGGCTACACCTTC
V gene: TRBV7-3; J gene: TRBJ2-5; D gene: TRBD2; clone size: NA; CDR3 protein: CASSLQAGDATQYF; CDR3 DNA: TGTGCCAGCAGCTTACAAGCGGGAGACGCGACCCAGTACTTC
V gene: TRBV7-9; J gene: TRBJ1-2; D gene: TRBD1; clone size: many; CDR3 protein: CASSFLDREEYYGYTF; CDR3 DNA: TGTGCCAGCAGCTTCCTGGACAGGGAGGAGTACTATGGCTACACCTTC
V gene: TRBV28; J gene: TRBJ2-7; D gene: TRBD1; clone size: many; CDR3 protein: CASRRPGQGTSYEQYF; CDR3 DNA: TGTGCCAGCAGGAGACCGGGACAGGGGACTTCCTACGAGCAGTACTTC
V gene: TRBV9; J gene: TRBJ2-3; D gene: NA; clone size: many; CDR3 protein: CASSVDSFADTQYF; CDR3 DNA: TGTGCCAGCAGCGTAGACTCTTTTGCAGATACGCAGTATTTT
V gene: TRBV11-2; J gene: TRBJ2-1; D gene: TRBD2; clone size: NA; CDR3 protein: CASGRTSGKYNEQFF; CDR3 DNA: TGTGCCAGCGGTCGGACTAGCGGGAAATACAATGAGCAGTTCTTC